One and the same sample provided the 24 T cell receptor beta chains below, sequenced in a study of blood T cells in healthy people across ages. A second PCR of about 7 to 12 cycles used a sample-barcoded 5' primer and a J-beta primer mix. TCRdb used MiXCR to reprocess the 5' RACE reads, holding one entry per CDR3 protein. The sample lists 700,000 to 950,000 distinct CDR3 sequences, 55% to 70% seen once, with over 20% in the top ten. Sequenced: blood. The receptors shown here come from a man younger than 40 in good health.

The chain carries TRBV12-3 or TRBV12-4 and TRBJ1-1, with 7 nucleotides matching TRBD1. The CDR3 consists of 14 residues. Trimming at V came to 6 bases and at J to 3 bases, leaving 7 bases not matched to a gene. The CDR3, as DNA: TGTGCCAGCAGCGCCGGGACAGAGCACACTGAAGCTTTCTTT. Its protein is CASSAGTEHTEAFF.

This clonotype appeared a few times. The gene calls are TRBV12-3 or TRBV12-4 and TRBJ2-7; 10 bases are shared with TRBD2. Trimming removed 6 bases from V and 2 bases from J; junction bases left unmatched: 10. This CDR3 comprises 16 residues. CDR3 in amino acids: CASSLTSGPKPYEQYF. CDR3 bases: TGTGCCAGCAGCCTGACTAGCGGGCCTAAACCCTACGAGCAGTACTTC.

V usage is TRBV6-2 or TRBV6-3 and J usage is TRBJ2-2, with 9 positions matching TRBD1. With 6 bases clipped from V and 4 bases from J, the junction kept 9 bases outside the gene matches. Germline assignment: CDR1 MNHEY and CDR2 SVGEGT. The CDR3 consists of 16 residues. The CDR3 here is CASSAPWTGVTGELFF. CDR3 nucleotide sequence: TGTGCCAGCAGCGCACCTTGGACAGGGGTCACCGGGGAGCTGTTTTTT.

The rearrangement joins TRBV11-1 to TRBJ1-1, with D unresolved. V shed 5 bases and J shed 6 bases, with 19 bases lying between them. The germline V gene encodes CDR1 SGHAT and CDR2 FQDESV (reference sequence). The CDR3 length is 15 residues. The CDR3 DNA is TGTGCCAGCAGCCCAAGGAGGCCGGCGGTAGCTGAAGCTTTCTTT. This encodes CASSPRRPAVAEAFF.

The rearrangement joins TRBV11-1 to TRBJ2-1, with TRBD2 as a possible D gene (6 bases). V dropped 2 bases and J dropped 7 bases, with 6 bases sitting between them. Germline V gene lookup returns CDR1 SGHAT and CDR2 FQDESV (reference sequence). The CDR3 sequence is 12 residues long. DNA of the CDR3: TGTGCCAGCAGCTTACTAGCGAATGAGCAGTTCTTC. As protein: CASSLLANEQFF.

V gene TRBV6-6 combines with J gene TRBJ1-2; possible D gene TRBD1, 6 bases. CDR3 length: 13 amino acids. V dropped 8 bases and J dropped 3 bases, with 13 bases sitting between them. Looked up from germline, CDR1 is MNHNY and CDR2 is SVGAGI (reference sequence). For the CDR3, the DNA is TGTGCCAGCCTCACAGGGCAACACTATGGCTACACCTTC. It translates to CASLTGQHYGYTF.

The chain employs TRBV10-3 and TRBJ2-5; 7 bases fit TRBD2. The V segment lost 6 bases and the J segment 0 bases; nucleotides outside the gene matches: 4. Looked up from germline, CDR1 is ENHRY and CDR2 is SYGVKD. The CDR3 length is 14 residues. This CDR3 is CAISGEGYQETQYF. The CDR3 DNA reads TGTGCCATCAGCGGGGAGGGGTACCAAGAGACCCAGTACTTC.

The chain employs TRBV3-1 and TRBJ2-4, with TRBD1 matching 8 bases. CDR1 is LGHDT and CDR2 is YNNKEL in the germline V gene (reference sequence). The ends lost 2 bases at V and 2 bases at J; junction bases unmatched: 2. CDR3 length equals 15 residues. Here the CDR3 DNA reads TGTGCCAGCAGCCAACAGGGGGCTACCAAAAACATTCAGTACTTC. Residues: CASSQQGATKNIQYF.

This clonotype was recorded many times. The chain couples TRBV7-2 to TRBJ1-2, with D unresolved. V was pared by 5 bases and J by 5 bases, with 15 bases between. The germline V gene has CDR1 SGHTA and CDR2 FQGNSA. This CDR3 has 14 amino acids. The CDR3 spells CASSPRREGYGYTF. The CDR3 DNA sequence: TGTGCCAGCAGCCCCCGGAGGGAGGGATATGGCTACACCTTC.

The chain couples TRBV4-3 to TRBJ2-3, with 9 bases fitting TRBD2. V gave up 6 bases and J gave up 4 bases; unmatched junction bases: 11. Per the germline V gene, CDR1 is LGHNA and CDR2 is YSLEER. The CDR3 spans 16 residues. CDR3 nucleotides: TGCGCCAGCAGTTTAGCTCGCGGGAGGGCTGCAGATACGCAGTATTTT. It yields the protein CASSLARGRAADTQYF.

The rearrangement links TRBV4-3 to TRBJ2-4; D is possibly TRBD1 (7 bases). The end of the DNA fits TRBJ2-7 better, so the J call may be wrong. This CDR3 region has 15 residues. Looked up from germline, CDR1 is LGHNA and CDR2 is YSLEER. As DNA, the CDR3 is TGCGCCAGCAGCCCCCGGAGGGGGCTTATATACGAGCAGTACTTC. It specifies CASSPRRGLIYEQYF.

The genes are TRBV6-2 or TRBV6-3 and TRBJ1-2; TRBD1 aligns across 7 bases. The CDR3 sequence is 15 residues long. Germline values: CDR1 MNHEY, CDR2 SVGEGT. Trimming took 2 bases from V and 4 from J; bases not matched to a gene: 7. The CDR3, as DNA: TGTGCCAGCAGTTACGGGGGGCCAGGGGGCTATGGCTACACCTTC. It encodes CASSYGGPGGYGYTF.

V and J are TRBV15 and TRBJ2-3; possibly TRBD2 for D (5 bases). The CDR3 is 14 amino acids. Germline-derived CDR1 and CDR2 are LNHNV and YYDKDF (reference sequence). The V end was cut by 4 bases, the J end by 0 bases, with 8 bases between. CDR3 DNA sequence: TGTGCCACCAGCATGGACTCCAGCACAGATACGCAGTATTTT. Protein sequence: CATSMDSSTDTQYF.

This clonotype appeared many times. This could be a read error, since a much larger clone is one nucleotide away. The chain recombines TRBV7-2 with TRBJ2-7; 7 positions agree with TRBD2. The CDR3 extends over 14 amino acids. V lost 4 bases to trimming and J lost 3 bases; unmatched junction nucleotides: 6. Germline V gene lookup returns CDR1 SGHTA and CDR2 FQGNSA. The DNA of the CDR3 is TGTGCCAGCAGCTCCTGGGCGGGGGTCTACGAGCAGTACTTC. Its translation: CASSSWAGVYEQYF. The variable domain in full, with the rest retrieved from reference TRBV7-2 and TRBJ2-7, is GAGVSQSPSNKVTEKGKDVELRCDPISGHTALYWYRQSLGQGLEFLIYFQGNSAPDKSGLPSDRFSAERTGGSVSTLTIQRTQQEDSAVYLCASSSWAGVYEQYFGPGTRLTVT.

V gene TRBV20-1 combines with J gene TRBJ2-3; unclear D gene. This CDR3 contains 11 residues. From germline, CDR1 is DFQATT and CDR2 SNEGSKA (reference sequence). Trimming stripped 5 bases from V and 12 bases from J, with 15 bases between. The chain's CDR3 is CSAHGRTAQYF. The CDR3 DNA sequence: TGCAGTGCTCACGGCAGAACGGCACAGTATTTT.

The J gene is TRBJ2-7, the V gene TRBV6-6; D tentatively reads TRBD1 or TRBD2 (6 bases each). The CDR3 loop spans 15 amino acids. Germline CDR1 is MNHNY and CDR2 is SVGAGI (reference sequence). V was trimmed by 6 bases and J by 3 bases, leaving 18 bases between them. The CDR3 sequence: CASRNVGRGHYEQYF. CDR3 bases: TGTGCCAGCAGGAATGTCGGCCGGGGGCACTACGAGCAGTACTTC.

The V and J genes are TRBV4-2 and TRBJ2-1, with TRBD2 matching 7 bases. The J segment lost 7 bases and the V segment lost 0 bases, leaving 9 bases of the junction unmatched. The CDR3 is 16 amino acids. Germline loops: CDR1 LGHNA, CDR2 YNFKEQ. Here the CDR3 reads CASSQEDGGGANEQFF. CDR3 DNA sequence: TGTGCCAGCAGCCAAGAGGATGGCGGGGGTGCTAATGAGCAGTTCTTC.

The V call is TRBV24-1, the J call TRBJ2-1; tentatively, D is TRBD2 (5 bases). This CDR3 is 17 amino acids long. Germline V gives CDR1 KGHDR, CDR2 SFDVKD. V lost 3 bases to trimming and J lost 6 bases, with 20 bases between them. The CDR3 reads CATSDPAEGSVSNEQFF. Here the CDR3 DNA reads TGTGCCACCAGTGATCCAGCGGAAGGGAGTGTTTCCAATGAGCAGTTCTTC.

The V gene is TRBV25-1, the J gene TRBJ1-1, with a possible D match to TRBD1 (6 bases). V was pared by 8 bases and J by 1 base, with 14 bases between. This CDR3 has 14 residues. The germline gives CDR1 MGHDK, CDR2 SYGVNS. The CDR3 spells CASGGGVTNTEAFF. In nucleotides, the CDR3 is TGTGCCAGCGGAGGGGGAGTCACGAACACTGAAGCTTTCTTT.

This clonotype was found a few times. The chain is built from TRBV30 and TRBJ2-1; D ambiguous. This CDR3 is built from 12 residues. V lost 2 bases and J 15 bases, leaving 17 bases between the germline ends. The germline V gene has CDR1 GTSNPN and CDR2 SVGIG (reference sequence). The CDR3 nucleotides read TGTGCCTGGAGTTTCAGCAATAGTGTGTCGTTCTTC. As protein: CAWSFSNSVSFF.

The chain combines TRBV6-5 with TRBJ2-7, with 9 bases identical to TRBD1. Trimming took 2 bases from V and 5 from J; bases not matched to a gene: 7. The germline V gene has CDR1 MNHEY and CDR2 SVGAGI. The CDR3 is 15 amino acids. The CDR3 here is CASSYRGQGYDEQYF. CDR3 DNA sequence: TGTGCCAGCAGTTACCGAGGACAGGGGTACGACGAGCAGTACTTC.

The chain employs TRBV20-1 and TRBJ2-5, with D perhaps TRBD2 (5 bases). CDR1 and CDR2 (germline): DFQATT, SNEGSKA (reference sequence). The CDR3 is 16 amino acids. V was trimmed by 3 bases and J by 2 bases, leaving 19 bases between them. The CDR3 bases are TGCAGTGCTAGGGCCTTGGCACTAGTGAGGCAAGAGACCCAGTACTTC. It encodes CSARALALVRQETQYF.

This chain joins TRBV7-3 and TRBJ1-2; tentative D call: TRBD1 (5 bases). Germline V CDR1 and CDR2: SGHTA, FQGTGA. The CDR3 sequence is 11 residues long. V lost 11 bases and J 4 bases, leaving 11 bases between the germline ends. CDR3 amino acids: CAGPGTYGYTF. CDR3 DNA: TGTGCCGGACCAGGGACCTATGGCTACACCTTC.

V gene TRBV7-2 combines with J gene TRBJ2-3; D tentatively reads TRBD1 or TRBD2 (6 bases each). V was cut by 3 bases and J by 5 bases, with 18 bases left in between. The germline V gene encodes CDR1 SGHTA and CDR2 FQGNSA. The CDR3 contains 16 residues. The CDR3 protein is CASSFGGRGSLDTQYF. DNA for the CDR3: TGTGCCAGCAGCTTTGGGGGGCGGGGATCTTTAGATACGCAGTATTTT.